A selection of T cell receptor beta chains follows, all from one sample in a study of blood T cell repertoires in COVID-19. TCRdb's table, derived via immunoSEQ multiplex PCR, lists solely in-frame clones and lacks some. Of about 200,000 clones in the sample, over 70% are singletons; the top ten hold roughly 8%. Sequences were obtained from peripheral blood. All receptors come from a woman aged 45-60 years with acute or convalescent COVID-19. The CDR3 runs from the conserved cysteine through the conserved F or W. Each record gives: J gene, D gene, clone size, V gene, CDR3 DNA, CDR3 protein. The D gene is left open where the match is weak. Rows give clone size only sometimes, using once, few, many, or a class for an expanded clone.

TRBJ2-1 | . | . | TRBV7-8 | TGTGCCAGCAGCTTAGACAGTTCCTACAATGAGCAGTTCTTC | CASSLDSSYNEQFF
TRBJ1-6 | . | once | TRBV20-1 | TGCAGTGCTAGTTCGACAGAAGATAGGACCCTCCACTTT | CSASSTEDRTLHF
TRBJ2-1 | . | . | TRBV5-1 | TGCGCCAGCAGCTTGGGACAGAACTACAATGAGCAGTTCTTC | CASSLGQNYNEQFF
TRBJ2-2 | . | . | TRBV24-1 | TGTGCCACCAAGCGCGGTGCGAACACCGGGGAGCTGTTTTTT | CATKRGANTGELFF
TRBJ1-1 | . | . | TRBV6-5 | TGTGCCAGCACCCACTCCACCGGGGAAGCTTTCTTT | CASTHSTGEAFF
TRBJ2-1 | . | once | TRBV27 | TGTGCCAGCAGTTCCGCTGGAGGAGGAAATGAGCAGTTCTTC | CASSSAGGGNEQFF
TRBJ1-1 | TRBD1 | . | TRBV6-5 | TGTGCCAGCAGCCCCGGACAGGGTGAAGCTTTCTTT | CASSPGQGEAFF
TRBJ2-1 | TRBD2 | . | TRBV14 | TGTGCCAGCAGCCTTTCTCTAGCGGGAGGTGAGCAGTTCTTC | CASSLSLAGGEQFF
TRBJ2-7 | TRBD1 | . | TRBV20-1 | TGCAGGAGGGGGCACGAGCAGTACTTC | CRRGHEQYF
TRBJ2-5 | TRBD2 | once | TRBV6-5 | TGTGCCAGCAGCGCTAGCGGGAGGGGGGAGACCCAGTACTTC | CASSASGRGETQYF
TRBJ2-3 | TRBD2 | . | TRBV7-2 | TGTGCCAGCAGCTTAGCTAGCGGGAGGGCCACAGATACGCAGTATTTT | CASSLASGRATDTQYF
TRBJ1-5 | . | . | TRBV12-3/TRBV12-4 | TGTGCCAGCAGTTCCCCAGGACAGCCCCAGCATTTT | CASSSPGQPQHF
TRBJ1-5 | . | once | TRBV28 | TGTGCCAGCAGTTTCAAGAGGGCTAATCAGCCCCAGCATTTT | CASSFKRANQPQHF
TRBJ2-1 | TRBD2 | . | TRBV28 | TGTGCCAGCAGCACCGGGACTAGCGCCTACAATGAGCAGTTCTTC | CASSTGTSAYNEQFF
TRBJ2-1 | TRBD1 | . | TRBV5-1 | TGCGCCAGCAGCTCGCCGACAGGGATGAACAATGAGCAGTTCTTC | CASSSPTGMNNEQFF
TRBJ2-2 | TRBD1 | . | TRBV27 | TGTGCCAGCAGCGACAGGGCGAACACCGGGGAGCTGTTTTTT | CASSDRANTGELFF
TRBJ2-7 | TRBD1 | . | TRBV11-2 | TGTGCCAGCAGCTCGGCCCGACAGGGTTACGAGCAGTACTTC | CASSSARQGYEQYF
TRBJ1-5 | . | . | TRBV19 | TGTGCCATTTCAGACTGGGGCAATCAGCCCCAGCATTTT | CAISDWGNQPQHF
TRBJ1-3 | . | . | TRBV5-6 | TGTGCCAGCAGCTTAGTCACAAGAAACACCATATATTTT | CASSLVTRNTIYF
TRBJ2-2 | TRBD2 | . | TRBV7-2 | TGTGCCAGCAGTTCTGATTGGGCTAGCGGGCCCGGGGAGCTGTTTTTT | CASSSDWASGPGELFF
TRBJ2-3 | TRBD2 | . | TRBV5-1 | TGCGCCAGCAGCACTGGACTAGCGGGAAGCACAGATACGCAGTATTTT | CASSTGLAGSTDTQYF
TRBJ1-3 | TRBD1 | . | TRBV2 | TGTGCCAGCAGTGTCCTGTCCGGACAGGGCCCTGGAAACACCATATATTTT | CASSVLSGQGPGNTIYF
TRBJ1-1 | . | . | TRBV9 | TGTGCCAGCAGCCCCCAGGCCAGGGGGAACACTGAAGCTTTCTTT | CASSPQARGNTEAFF
TRBJ2-1 | TRBD1 | once | TRBV10-3 | TGTGCCATCACGCCCCCGGGACAGGGTTACAATGAGCAGTTCTTC | CAITPPGQGYNEQFF
TRBJ2-3 | TRBD1 | once | TRBV15 | TGTGCCACCAGGACAGGGGCCGCAGATACGCAGTATTTT | CATRTGAADTQYF
TRBJ1-1 | TRBD1 | . | TRBV6-5 | TGTGCCAGCAGCGTCGACAGGGACACTGAAGCTTTCTTT | CASSVDRDTEAFF
TRBJ2-7 | TRBD1 | once | TRBV29-1 | TGCAGCGTTCGGACAGGCCTCTCCTACGAGCAGTACTTC | CSVRTGLSYEQYF
TRBJ1-6 | . | . | TRBV27 | TGTGCCAGCAGTTTGACGGGGTATAATTCACCCCTCCACTTT | CASSLTGYNSPLHF
TRBJ2-1 | . | . | TRBV21-1 | TGTGCCAGCAGCAACCTCTCGGGGGCTACTAGCGGGAGTACCAATGAGCAGTTCTTC | CASSNLSGATSGSTNEQFF
TRBJ2-5 | TRBD2 | . | TRBV11-2 | TGTGCCAGCAGCTTCACCGGGACTAGTTATGAGACCCAGTACTTC | CASSFTGTSYETQYF
TRBJ2-1 | TRBD2 | . | TRBV5-1 | TGCGCCAGCAGCTTATGGCTAGCGGGAGGGCCTACCTACAATGAGCAGTTCTTC | CASSLWLAGGPTYNEQFF
TRBJ2-7 | . | once | TRBV19 | TGTGCCAGTAGCCCCGGGTCTTACGAGCAGTACTTC | CASSPGSYEQYF
TRBJ2-1 | TRBD2 | . | TRBV2 | TGTGCCAGCAGGGCTAGCGGACTCAATGAGCAGTTCTTC | CASRASGLNEQFF
TRBJ2-7 | TRBD1 | . | TRBV24-1 | TGTGCCACCAGTGATCCGGACAGGGGGTCCTACGAGCAGTACTTC | CATSDPDRGSYEQYF
TRBJ1-1 | . | . | TRBV13 | TGTGCCAGCAGCCCGCCGGGACTGATGAACACTGAAGCTTTCTTT | CASSPPGLMNTEAFF
TRBJ2-3 | TRBD2 | few | TRBV5-4 | TGTGCCATCCGGACTAGCGGGAGTCCCGGTACGCAGTATTTT | CAIRTSGSPGTQYF
TRBJ1-1 | TRBD1 | . | TRBV5-1 | TGCGCCAGCAGCCAGGGGGAGGCGCACGCTTTCTTT | CASSQGEAHAFF
TRBJ1-2 | . | . | TRBV24-1 | TGTGCCACCTCAGGCAGGACAGACAACTATGGCTACACCTTC | CATSGRTDNYGYTF
TRBJ2-3 | . | . | TRBV30 | TGTGCCTGGAGTGTTAGGAGGGGCACAGATACGCAGTATTTT | CAWSVRRGTDTQYF
TRBJ2-7 | TRBD2 | . | TRBV27 | TGTGCCAGCAGTTTACGGGAAACCGGGACTAGTTGGTTC | CASSLRETGTSWF
TRBJ2-3 | . | . | TRBV24-1 | TGTGCCACCAGTGATTCCGGACTAAGCACAGATACGCAGTATTTT | CATSDSGLSTDTQYF
TRBJ1-1 | . | . | TRBV21-1 | TGTGCCAGCAGCGGCTTCATGAACACTGAAGCTTTCTTT | CASSGFMNTEAFF
TRBJ2-4 | TRBD2 | . | TRBV2 | TGTGCCAGCAGAATCGCGGGAGCGGCCAAAAACATTCAGTACTTC | CASRIAGAAKNIQYF
TRBJ2-7 | TRBD1 | . | TRBV24-1 | TGTGCCACCAGTGACTCGACAGGGGAGTACGACGAGCAGTACTTC | CATSDSTGEYDEQYF
TRBJ2-7 | . | . | TRBV6-5 | TGTGCCAGCAGTTACCGGGGGGCGGTGGAGCAGTACTTC | CASSYRGAVEQYF
TRBJ1-5 | . | once | TRBV28 | TGTGCCAGCAAGGAGGGAAGCAATCAGCCCCAGCATTTT | CASKEGSNQPQHF